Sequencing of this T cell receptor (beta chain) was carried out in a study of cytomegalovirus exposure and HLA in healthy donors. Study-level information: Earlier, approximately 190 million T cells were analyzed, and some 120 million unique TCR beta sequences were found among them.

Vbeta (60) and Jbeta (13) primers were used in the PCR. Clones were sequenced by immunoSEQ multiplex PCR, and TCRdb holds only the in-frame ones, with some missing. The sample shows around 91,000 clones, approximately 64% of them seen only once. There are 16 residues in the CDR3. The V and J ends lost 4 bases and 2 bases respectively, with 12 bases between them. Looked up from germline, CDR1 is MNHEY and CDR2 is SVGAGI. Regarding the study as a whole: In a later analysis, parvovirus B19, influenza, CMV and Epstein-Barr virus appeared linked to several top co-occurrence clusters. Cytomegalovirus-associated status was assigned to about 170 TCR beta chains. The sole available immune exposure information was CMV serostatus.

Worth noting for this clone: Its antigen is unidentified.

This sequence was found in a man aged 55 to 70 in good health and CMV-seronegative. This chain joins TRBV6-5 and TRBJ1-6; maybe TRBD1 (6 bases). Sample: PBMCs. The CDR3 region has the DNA TGTGCCAGCAGTTCCAAACGGGACACCTATAATTCACCCCTCCACTTT. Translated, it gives CASSSKRDTYNSPLHF.